This record covers a single TCR beta chain. These data belong to a study of CD8 T cells in Susac syndrome. This CDR3 spans 17 amino acids. V was pared by 3 bases and J by 4 bases, with 10 bases of the junction left unmatched. Germline V CDR1 and CDR2: MNHEY, SVGAGI. RNA totalling 0.5 to 1 ug underwent reverse transcription with random hexamers. TCRdb used MiXCR to reprocess the immunoSEQ multiplex PCR reads, holding one entry per CDR3 protein. The sample records around 170,000 distinct CDR3 sequences, almost 96% being singletons. This chain connects TRBV6-5 to TRBJ1-5, with 9 bases lining up with TRBD1. This TCR derives from a human donor with Susac syndrome. Sequencing was carried out using CD4+ T cells from PBMCs. CDR3 amino acids: CASSYGHGQGKNQPQHF. The CDR3 DNA reads as TGTGCCAGCAGTTATGGTCACGGACAGGGGAAGAATCAGCCCCAGCATTTT.